The TCR beta chain described here comes from a study of cytomegalovirus exposure and HLA in healthy donors. Turning to the study itself: Early release data held some 80 million unique TCRs from HLA-typed donors. Of the donors genotyped, 398 in all, about 82% fell in the Caucasian-associated ancestry cluster.

Study observations and caveats: The investigators catalogued about 170 TCR beta chains as cytomegalovirus-associated.

Trimming shortened V by 7 bases and J by 2 bases, and 15 bases separated the two germline ends. Germline V gene data show CDR1 as MGHDK and CDR2 as SYGVNS. CDR3 length: 14 amino acids. Both 60 Vbeta primers and 13 Jbeta primers went into the PCR. The data were produced by immunoSEQ multiplex PCR, yet TCRdb's version contains in-frame clones alone and is incomplete. The table shows approximately 120,000 clones, with around 72% occurring only once. Concerning this clone: Its antigen is unknown. Other DNA sequences within the sample encode an identical CDR3.

J is TRBJ2-7 and V is TRBV25-1; perhaps TRBD2 as D (5 bases). The clonotype was recovered from a man aged 25-45 years in good health and CMV-seronegative. The sample consisted of PBMCs. The CDR3 loop is CASTEVGGTYEQYF. As DNA, the CDR3 is TGTGCCAGCACGGAGGTTGGTGGTACCTACGAGCAGTACTTC.